This T cell receptor beta chain appears in the sequencing data of a study of blood T cell repertoires in COVID-19. For the study at large: Sites across the United States, Italy and Spain contributed samples from acute and convalescent COVID-19. T cells, B-cell-depleted T cells, or PBMCs provided the cDNA or gDNA that served as material.

Trimming at V came to 0 bases and at J to 5 bases, leaving 9 bases not matched to a gene. Germline assignment: CDR1 LNHNV and CDR2 YYDKDF (reference sequence). This CDR3 comprises 16 residues. This clone was counted once. Per the original methods: Reference gene primer amplification in the assay estimated nucleated cell counts. Generated by immunoSEQ multiplex PCR, the TCRdb table keeps only in-frame clones and is missing some. The V and J calls and clone size come from that table; D and trimming were worked out from the DNA. The sample yields roughly 200,000 clones, almost 90% seen once. The sample consisted of peripheral blood. J is TRBJ2-5 and V is TRBV15, with 7 bases identical to TRBD2. The source of this sequence is a man between 18 and 35 years old with active or convalescent COVID-19. The CDR3 loop is CATSRDRAGVDETQYF. The CDR3 DNA sequence: TGTGCCACCAGCAGAGACCGCGCGGGAGTAGATGAGACCCAGTACTTC.